This T cell receptor beta chain is drawn from a study of OX40 agonist ivuxolimab in advanced cancers. Study context: Patients were treated with intravenous ivuxolimab, dosed at 0.01 to 10 mg/kg and infused every 2 weeks. Partial responses occurred in three patients (one hepatocellular carcinoma, two cutaneous melanoma).

A remark on this clone: The antigen is not known.

Peripheral blood came from all dose cohorts at three timepoints. Study results and limitations: There were also nonresponders showing low normalized T-cell clonal expansion.

With 5 bases clipped from V and 3 bases from J, the junction kept 1 base outside the gene matches. The CDR3 totals 12 residues. Germline V gives CDR1 MNHNS, CDR2 SASEGT. Sequenced by immunoSEQ multiplex PCR; TCRdb stores in-frame clones only, minus some. This sample yields roughly 89,000 clones, of which around 84% are seen a single time; approximately 6.5% belongs to the top ten. The clonotype was recovered from an adult with an advanced solid tumor such as melanoma, head and neck, liver or kidney cancer. The V and J genes are TRBV6-1 and TRBJ2-7; 7 bases fit TRBD1. Sequenced material: CD4+ or CD8+ T cells sorted from blood, taken in a trial of the OX40 agonist ivuxolimab. In DNA form, the CDR3 reads TGTGCCAGCAGTCAGGGGGTCTACGAGCAGTACTTC. As protein: CASSQGVYEQYF.